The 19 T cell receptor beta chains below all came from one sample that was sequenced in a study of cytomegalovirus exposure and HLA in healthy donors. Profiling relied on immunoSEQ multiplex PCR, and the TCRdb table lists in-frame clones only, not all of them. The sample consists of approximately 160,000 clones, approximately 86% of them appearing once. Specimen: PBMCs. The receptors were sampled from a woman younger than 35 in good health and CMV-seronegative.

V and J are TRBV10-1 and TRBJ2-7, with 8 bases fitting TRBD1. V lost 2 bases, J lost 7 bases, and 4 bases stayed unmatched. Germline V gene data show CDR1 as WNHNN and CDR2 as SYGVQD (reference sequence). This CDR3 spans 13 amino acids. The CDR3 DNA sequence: TGCGCCAGCAGTGAGCAGGGGGCTGTTGAGCAGTACTTC. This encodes CASSEQGAVEQYF.

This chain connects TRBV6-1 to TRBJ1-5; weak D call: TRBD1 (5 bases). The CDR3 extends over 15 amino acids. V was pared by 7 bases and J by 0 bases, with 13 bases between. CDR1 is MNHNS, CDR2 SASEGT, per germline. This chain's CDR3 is CASIIGGFSNQPQHF. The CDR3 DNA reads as TGTGCCAGCATTATCGGGGGTTTTAGCAATCAGCCCCAGCATTTT.

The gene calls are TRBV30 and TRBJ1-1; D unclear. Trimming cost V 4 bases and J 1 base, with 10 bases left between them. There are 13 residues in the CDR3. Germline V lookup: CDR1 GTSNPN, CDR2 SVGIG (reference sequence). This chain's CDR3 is CAWTSVSNTEAFF. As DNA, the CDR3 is TGTGCCTGGACGTCAGTATCGAACACTGAAGCTTTCTTT.

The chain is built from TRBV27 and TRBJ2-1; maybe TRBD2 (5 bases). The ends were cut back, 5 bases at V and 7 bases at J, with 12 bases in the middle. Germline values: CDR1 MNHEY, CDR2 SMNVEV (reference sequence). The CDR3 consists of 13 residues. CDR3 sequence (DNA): TGTGCCAGCAGTCTACTAGAAGGGAATGAGCAGTTCTTC. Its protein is CASSLLEGNEQFF.

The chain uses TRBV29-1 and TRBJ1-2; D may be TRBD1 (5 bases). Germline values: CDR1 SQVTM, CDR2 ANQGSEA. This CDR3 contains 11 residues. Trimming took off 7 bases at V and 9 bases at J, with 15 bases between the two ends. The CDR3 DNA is TGCAGCGCCCGGGGGGGAGCGAGCTACACCTTC. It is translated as CSARGGASYTF.

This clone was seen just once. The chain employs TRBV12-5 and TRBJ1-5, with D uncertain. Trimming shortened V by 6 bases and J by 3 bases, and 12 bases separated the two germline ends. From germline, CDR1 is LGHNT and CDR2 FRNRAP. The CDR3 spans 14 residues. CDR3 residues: CASGTDGDNQPQHF. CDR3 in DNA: TGTGCTAGTGGGACGGACGGGGACAATCAGCCCCAGCATTTT.

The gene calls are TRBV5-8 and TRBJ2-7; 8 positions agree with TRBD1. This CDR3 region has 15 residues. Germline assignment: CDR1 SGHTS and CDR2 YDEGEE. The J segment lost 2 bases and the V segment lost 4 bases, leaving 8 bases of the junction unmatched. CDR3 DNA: TGTGCCAGCAGCCCTCGGGACAGGACAGCCTACGAGCAGTACTTC. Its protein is CASSPRDRTAYEQYF.

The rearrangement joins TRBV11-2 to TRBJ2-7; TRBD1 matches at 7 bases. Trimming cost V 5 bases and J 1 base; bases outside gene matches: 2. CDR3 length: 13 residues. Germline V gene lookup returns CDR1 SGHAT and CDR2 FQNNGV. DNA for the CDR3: TGTGCCAGCAGCCCCAGGGGGTCCTACGAGCAGTACTTC. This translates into CASSPRGSYEQYF.

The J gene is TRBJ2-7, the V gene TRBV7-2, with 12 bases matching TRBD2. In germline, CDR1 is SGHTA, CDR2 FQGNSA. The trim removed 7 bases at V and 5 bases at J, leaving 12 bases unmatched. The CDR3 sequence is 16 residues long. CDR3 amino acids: CASTTSSGRDWDEQYF. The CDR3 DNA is TGTGCCAGCACCACTTCTAGCGGGAGGGACTGGGACGAGCAGTACTTC.

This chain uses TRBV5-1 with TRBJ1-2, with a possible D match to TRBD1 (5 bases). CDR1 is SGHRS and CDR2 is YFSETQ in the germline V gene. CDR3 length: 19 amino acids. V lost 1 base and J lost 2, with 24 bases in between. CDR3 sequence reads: CASSLIYVAGPTRNYGYTF. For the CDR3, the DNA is TGCGCCAGCAGCTTGATTTATGTGGCAGGGCCGACTCGGAACTATGGCTACACCTTC.

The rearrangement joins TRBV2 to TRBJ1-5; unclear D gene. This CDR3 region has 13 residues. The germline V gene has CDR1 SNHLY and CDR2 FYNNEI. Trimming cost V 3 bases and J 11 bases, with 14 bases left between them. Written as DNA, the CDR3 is TGTGCCAGCAGTGATTCCTATGCGGGTTCCCAGCATTTT. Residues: CASSDSYAGSQHF.

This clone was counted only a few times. The CDR3 nucleotides are TGTGCCATCAGTGAGGGAGGGAACACTGAAGCTTTCTTT. Its translation: CAISEGGNTEAFF. The chain carries TRBV10-3 and TRBJ1-1; D is unclear. V was trimmed by 2 bases and J by 1 base, leaving 5 bases between them. The CDR3 contains 13 residues. Germline CDR1 is ENHRY and CDR2 is SYGVKD.

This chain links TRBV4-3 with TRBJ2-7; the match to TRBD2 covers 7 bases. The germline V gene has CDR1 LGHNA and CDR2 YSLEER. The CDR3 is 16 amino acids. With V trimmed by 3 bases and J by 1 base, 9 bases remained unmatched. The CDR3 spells CASSHTVTSASYEQYF. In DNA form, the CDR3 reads TGCGCCAGCAGCCACACGGTTACTAGCGCATCCTACGAGCAGTACTTC.

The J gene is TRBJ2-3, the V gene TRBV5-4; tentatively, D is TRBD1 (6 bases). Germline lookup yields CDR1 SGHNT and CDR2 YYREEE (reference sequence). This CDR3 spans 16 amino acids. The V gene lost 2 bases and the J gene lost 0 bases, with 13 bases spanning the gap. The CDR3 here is CASSFTGRGSTDTQYF. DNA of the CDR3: TGTGCCAGCAGCTTCACAGGCAGGGGTAGCACAGATACGCAGTATTTT.

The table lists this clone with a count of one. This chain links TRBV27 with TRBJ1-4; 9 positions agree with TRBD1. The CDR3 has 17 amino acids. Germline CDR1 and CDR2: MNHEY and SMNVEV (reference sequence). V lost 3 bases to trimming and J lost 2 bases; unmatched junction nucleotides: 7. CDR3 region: CASSFLRDRETNEKLFF. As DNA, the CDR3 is TGTGCCAGCAGTTTCCTCCGGGACAGGGAGACTAATGAAAAACTGTTTTTT.

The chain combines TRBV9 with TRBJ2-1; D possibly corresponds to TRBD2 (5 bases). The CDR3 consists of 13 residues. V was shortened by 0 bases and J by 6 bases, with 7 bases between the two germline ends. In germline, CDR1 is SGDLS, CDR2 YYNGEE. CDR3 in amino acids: CASSVGTSNEQFF. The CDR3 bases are TGTGCCAGCAGCGTAGGTACTAGCAATGAGCAGTTCTTC.

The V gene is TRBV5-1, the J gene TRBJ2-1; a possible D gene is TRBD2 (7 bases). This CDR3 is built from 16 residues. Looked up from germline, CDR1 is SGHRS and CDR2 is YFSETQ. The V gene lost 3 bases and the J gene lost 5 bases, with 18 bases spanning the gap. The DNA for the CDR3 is TGCGCCAGCAGCTCGTGGGCATCGGGGGGCAACAATGAGCAGTTCTTC. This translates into CASSSWASGGNNEQFF.

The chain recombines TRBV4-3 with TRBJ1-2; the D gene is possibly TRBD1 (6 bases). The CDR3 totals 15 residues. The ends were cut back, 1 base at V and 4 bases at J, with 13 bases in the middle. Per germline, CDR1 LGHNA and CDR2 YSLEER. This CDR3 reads CASSQGKTGSYGYTF. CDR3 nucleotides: TGCGCCAGCAGCCAAGGGAAGACAGGAAGCTATGGCTACACCTTC.

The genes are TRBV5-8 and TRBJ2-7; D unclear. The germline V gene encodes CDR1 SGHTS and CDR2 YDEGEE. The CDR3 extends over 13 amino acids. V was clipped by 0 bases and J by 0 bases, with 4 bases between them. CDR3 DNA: TGTGCCAGCAGCTTGGTTAGCTCCTACGAGCAGTACTTC. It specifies CASSLVSSYEQYF. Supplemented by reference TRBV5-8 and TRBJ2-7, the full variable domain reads EAGVTQSPTHLIKTRGQQATLRCSPISGHTSVYWYQQALGLGLQFLLWYDEGEERNRGNFPPRFSGRQFPNYSSELNVNALELEDSALYLCASSLVSSYEQYFGPGTRLTVT.